This T cell receptor beta chain appears in the sequencing data of a study of T cells in Graves' hyperthyroidism and ophthalmopathy. Findings and caveats of the study: Also found in blood were most expanded thyroid clonotypes above 0.001.

Researchers amplified the TCR beta CDR3 regions from RNA transcripts. RT-PCR in the first round (using the HTBI primer set) targeted the TCR CDR3. A single record per CDR3 protein comes from TCRdb applying MiXCR to the multiplex PCR reads. The profile shows around 620,000 distinct CDR3 sequences, around 15% of them singletons. Germline-derived CDR1 and CDR2 are MGHDK and SYGVNS. Trimming at V came to 3 bases and at J to 5 bases, leaving 7 bases not matched to a gene. CDR3 size: 15 residues. No ophthalmopathy progression within 18 months constituted stable Graves' hyperthyroidism. In patients aged 18 to 65, hyperthyroidism was newly diagnosed, with duration under 2 months. This clonotype was counted many times. The antigen is not known.

V gene TRBV25-1 combines with J gene TRBJ2-3, with 8 bases identical to TRBD2. This clonotype originated in a woman in her 30s with Graves' hyperthyroidism. The sample consisted of blood. CDR3 region: CASSDWSGGGDTQYF. The DNA for the CDR3 is TGTGCCAGCAGTGACTGGTCGGGAGGGGGAGATACGCAGTATTTT. Using reference TRBV25-1 and TRBJ2-3 for the parts outside the CDR3, the full variable domain is EADIYQTPRYLVIGTGKKITLECSQTMGHDKMYWYQQDPGMELHLIHYSYGVNSTEKGDLSSESTVSRIRTEHFPLTLESARPSHTSQYLCASSDWSGGGDTQYFGPGTRLTVL.